A single sample is the source of the 21 T cell receptor beta chains below, sequenced in a study of tissue T cells after allogeneic stem cell transplantation. Sequenced by immunoSEQ multiplex PCR; TCRdb stores in-frame clones only, minus some. The top ten clones hold around 5.1% of a sample with approximately 7,000 clones, 50% of them seen once. Specified time point: mouse harvest day 7 after allogeneic transplant. Mouse grafts combined 10^7 T-cell-depleted bone marrow cells with 10^6 splenic CD5+ T cells. Sequenced input: gut tissue. The receptor source for this set is a female BALB/c mouse given C57BL/6 T cells with graft-versus-host disease after an allogeneic hematopoietic cell transplant.

For this clone: The gene names here belong to mouse. The missing CDR3 end, 1 residue past where the read stops, is filled in from the germline J gene. This chain joins TRBV26 and TRBJ1-6; 8 nucleotides align to TRBD1. TRBJ1-6 is an ORF; its function is uncertain. V shed 6 bases, J shed 2 bases, and the junction held 6 bases outside the gene matches. In germline, CDR1 is KGHPV, CDR2 FQNQEV (reference sequence). This CDR3 contains 16 residues. The CDR3 bases that were read are TGTGCCAGCAGCCCCTCAGGGGGCCCCTATAATTCGCCCCTCTAC. This encodes CASSPSGGPYNSPLY. The full CDR3 protein reads CASSPSGGPYNSPLYF.

A few counts support this clone. Gene names are the mouse ones. The CDR3 end is not reached by the read, which stops 1 residue before it; the germline J gene fills it in. The chain joins TRBV24 to TRBJ2-7; D might be TRBD1 (6 bases). The CDR3 extends over 15 amino acids. V was cut by 3 bases and J by 0 bases, with 12 bases left in between. CDR1 is KGHTA, CDR2 FRNEEI, per germline. CDR3: CASSLPGQTSYEQYF. Partial CDR3 DNA: TGTGCCAGCAGTCTTCCGGGACAAACCTCCTATGAACAGTAC.

With regard to this clone: Each gene name is a mouse one. Sequencing ends 1 residue short of the CDR3 end; the germline J gene provides the rest. V and J are TRBV26 and TRBJ2-2; 9 nucleotides agree with TRBD1. V lost 0 bases to trimming and J lost 4 bases; unmatched junction nucleotides: 0. From germline, CDR1 is KGHPV and CDR2 FQNQEV (reference sequence). The CDR3 is made up of 15 amino acids. CDR3 DNA, as far as it was read: TGTGCCAGCAGTCTGTCACAGGGGGCCACCGGGCAGCTCTAC. This sequence encodes CASSLSQGATGQLY. The whole CDR3 protein is CASSLSQGATGQLYF.

This clone has more than one count but fewer than ten. Genes here carry mouse names. The CDR3 end lies 1 residue beyond the end of the read and is filled in from the germline J gene. This chain joins TRBV26 and TRBJ2-3, with a possible D match to TRBD1 (6 bases). CDR1 and CDR2 from the germline V gene are KGHPV and FQNQEV (reference sequence). Trimming took 4 bases from V and 0 from J, leaving 8 bases between them. The CDR3 sequence is 14 residues long. The covered CDR3 bases are TGTGCCAGCAGTCCGGGACAAAGTGCAGAAACGCTGTAT. Translation: CASSPGQSAETLY. The CDR3 as a whole reads CASSPGQSAETLYF. Supplemented by reference TRBV26 and TRBJ2-3, the full variable domain reads NSKVIQTPRYLVKGQGQKAKMRCIPEKGHPVVFWYQQNKNNEFKFLINFQNQEVLQQIDMTEKRFSAECPSNSPCSLEIQSSEAGDSALYLCASSPGQSAETLYFGSGTRLTVL.

A word on this clone: Mouse names are used for the genes. The read is 1 residue too short to cover the CDR3 end, so that end is filled in from the germline J gene. This sequence joins TRBV29 and TRBJ1-4, with no clear D. CDR1 is MSHET, CDR2 SYDVDS, per germline. CDR3 size: 13 residues. Trimming stripped 3 bases from V and 4 bases from J, with 6 bases between. CDR3 region: CASSFTDNERLFF. The DNA read from the CDR3 is TGTGCTAGCAGTTTTACAGACAACGAAAGATTATTT.

To note about this clone: All gene names here are mouse names. Read data end 1 residue before the CDR3 end; the end is taken from the germline J gene. This rearrangement joins TRBV26 to TRBJ2-4, with 8 bases identical to TRBD2. The CDR3 extends over 14 amino acids. Germline CDR1 reads KGHPV; CDR2 reads FQNQEV (reference sequence). With 6 bases clipped from V and 2 bases from J, the junction kept 4 bases outside the gene matches. CDR3 sequence reads: CASSQGLDQNTLYF. The sequenced part of the CDR3 DNA is TGTGCCAGCAGCCAGGGACTGGATCAAAACACCTTGTAC.

Only one count was recorded for this clone. Genes and germline come from the mouse. The read falls 1 residue short of the CDR3 end, and the missing part is taken from the germline J gene. The rearrangement links TRBV2 to TRBJ2-3; D assignment may be TRBD1 or TRBD2 (6 bases each). The CDR3 extends over 14 amino acids. Trimming pared 3 bases from V and 1 base from J, leaving 8 bases between. Germline values: CDR1 LGHNA, CDR2 YSYQKL. CDR3 DNA (partial): TGTGCCAGCAGCCAGGGGGCCGGTGCAGAAACGCTGTAT. Translation: CASSQGAGAETLY. The whole CDR3 is CASSQGAGAETLYF.

This clone was counted between two and nine times. Mouse names are used for the genes. Read sequence stops 1 residue before the CDR3 end, and the germline J gene provides the missing end. V gene TRBV23 combines with J gene TRBJ1-2; the DNA was not compared with TRBD1, the D call given in the table. Per the germline V gene, CDR1 is KGHTA and CDR2 is FQNQQP. This CDR3 spans 12 amino acids. CDR3 DNA (partial): TGCTCCAGCAGTCGACAGAACTCCGACTACACC. Protein: CSSSRQNSDYT. The full CDR3 is CSSSRQNSDYTF.

For this clone: Gene names denote mouse genes. The sequenced fragment ends 1 residue before the CDR3 boundary, so the rest is inferred from the germline J gene. The V call is TRBV26, the J call TRBJ2-4; D is unresolved. The CDR3 length is 13 residues. CDR1 KGHPV and CDR2 FQNQEV come from the germline V gene (reference sequence). Trimming cost V 6 bases and J 0 bases, with 7 bases left between them. The CDR3 region is CASRRGSQNTLYF. CDR3 DNA, as far as it was read: TGTGCCAGCAGGCGGGGTAGTCAAAACACCTTGTAC.

This clone was seen a few times. Genes and germline come from the mouse. The read gets to within 1 residue of the CDR3 end, and the germline J gene fills in the rest. The chain has TRBV13-2 and TRBJ2-5, with no clear D. Germline loops: CDR1 NNHNN, CDR2 SYGAGS (reference sequence). The V and J ends lost 5 bases and 0 bases respectively, with 7 bases between them. The CDR3 spans 13 residues. CDR3 DNA, as far as it was read: TGTGCCAGCGGGACAATTAACCAAGACACCCAGTAC. Amino acids: CASGTINQDTQY. The CDR3, in full, reads CASGTINQDTQYF.

This clone was detected a few times. Mouse gene names apply. This chain's CDR3 is CASSLDGVDTQYF. The CDR3 DNA, read in part, is TGTGCAAGCAGCTTAGACGGGGTAGACACCCAGTAC. The gene calls are TRBV16 and TRBJ2-5; no clear D gene. The CDR3 end is not reached by the read, which stops 1 residue before it; the germline J gene fills it in. The V end lost 0 bases, the J end lost 5 bases, and 6 bases lay between the germline ends. The CDR3 consists of 13 residues. CDR1 and CDR2 (germline): SGHSA, FRNQAP. Using reference TRBV16 and TRBJ2-5 for the parts outside the CDR3, the full variable domain is NAGVIQTPRHKVTGKGQEATLWCEPISGHSAVFWYRQTIVQGLEFLTYFRNQAPIDDSGMPKERFSAQMPNQSHSTLKIQSTQPQDSAVYLCASSLDGVDTQYFGPGTRLLVL.

A word on this clone: Germline and genes here are mouse. Read sequence stops 1 residue before the CDR3 end, and the germline J gene provides the missing end. The genes are TRBV23 and TRBJ2-4; the DNA was not compared with TRBD2, the D call given in the table. The CDR3 runs to 14 residues. CDR1 is KGHTA, CDR2 FQNQQP, per germline. CDR3 region: CSSSPLGGQNTLYF. Partial CDR3 DNA: TGCTCCAGCAGTCCACTGGGGGGTCAAAACACCTTGTAC.

This clone is labeled as medium-sized. Genes and germline are mouse. The read ends 1 residue before the CDR3 terminus; that terminus is restored from the germline J gene. V usage is TRBV29 and J usage is TRBJ2-7; D is perhaps TRBD1 (5 bases). There are 11 residues in the CDR3. Trimming pared 5 bases from V and 4 bases from J, leaving 6 bases between. Germline V gene sequence: CDR1 MSHET, CDR2 SYDVDS. The CDR3 loop is CASSTGYEQYF. Incomplete CDR3 DNA: TGTGCTAGCAGTACAGGATATGAACAGTAC. The full variable domain, completed using reference TRBV29 and TRBJ2-7, is DMKVTQMPRYLIKRMGENVLLECGQDMSHETMYWYRQDPGLGLQLIYISYDVDSNSEGDIPKGYRVSRKKREHFSLILDSAKTNQTSVYFCASSTGYEQYFGPGTRLTVL.

About this clone: The genes are named according to mouse. The read terminates 1 residue before the CDR3 end, so the remaining end is supplied by the germline J gene. The sample carries other DNA sequences with the same CDR3. The chain links TRBV26 to TRBJ2-2, with a weak D call TRBD1 (6 bases). V was trimmed by 6 bases and J by 1 base, leaving 9 bases between them. The CDR3 loop spans 14 amino acids. Germline lookup yields CDR1 KGHPV and CDR2 FQNQEV (reference sequence). CDR3 DNA (partial): TGTGCCAGCAGCCTGGGACAAAACACCGGGCAGCTCTAC. Its protein product is CASSLGQNTGQLY. The whole CDR3 region reads CASSLGQNTGQLYF.

With regard to this clone: Gene names are the mouse ones. The DNA ends 1 residue before the CDR3 does, and the rest of the CDR3 is filled in from the germline J gene. The J gene is TRBJ2-7, the V gene TRBV17; 8 nucleotides align to TRBD1. This CDR3 region has 15 residues. Germline loops: CDR1 MNHDT, CDR2 YYDKIL. V lost 1 base to trimming and J lost 2 bases; unmatched junction nucleotides: 4. The sequenced CDR3 bases are TGTGCTAGCAGTAGAGGGGCAGGGGGCCCCTATGAACAGTAC. Its translation is CASSRGAGGPYEQY. The whole CDR3 protein reads CASSRGAGGPYEQYF.

This clone came up a few times. Gene names denote mouse genes. The read ends 1 residue shy of where the CDR3 ends; the end is completed using the germline J gene. The V call is TRBV13-3, the J call TRBJ2-7; 7 bases fit TRBD1. CDR3 length equals 12 residues. The junction had 0 bases not matched to a gene; V was cut back by 1 base and J by 5 bases. Germline V CDR1 and CDR2: NNHDY, SYVADS. The CDR3 reads CASSDTGDEQYF. Partial CDR3 DNA: TGTGCCAGCAGTGATACAGGGGATGAACAGTAC.

As for this clone: Germline and genes: mouse. The CDR3 is cut off 1 residue early in the read; its end comes from the germline J gene. The genes are TRBV31 and TRBJ2-7; 11 nucleotides align to TRBD2. The V gene's germline CDR1 is GKSSPN and CDR2 SITVG. This CDR3 comprises 12 residues. Losses at the gene ends were 8 bases for V and 5 bases for J; bases not matched to a gene: 5. The CDR3 protein is CAAGLGVDEQYF. Incomplete CDR3 DNA: TGTGCCGCGGGACTGGGGGTAGATGAACAGTAC.

Worth noting for this clone: Mouse germline and gene names are used. The CDR3 end is not reached by the read, which stops 1 residue before it; the germline J gene fills it in. The genes are TRBV26 and TRBJ2-5; 14 bases match TRBD2. Germline CDR1 and CDR2: KGHPV and FQNQEV (reference sequence). The J segment lost 3 bases and the V segment lost 4 bases, leaving 3 bases of the junction unmatched. The length of the CDR3 is 16 residues. CDR3 amino acids: CASSPGLGGLQDTQYF. CDR3 bases read: TGTGCCAGCAGTCCGGGACTGGGGGGGCTACAAGACACCCAGTAC.

This clone was detected only a few times. The listed genes are named as in mouse. The read stops 1 residue short of the end of the CDR3; the missing end is completed from the germline J gene. In the same sample, other DNA sequences code for this CDR3. J is TRBJ2-3 and V is TRBV16; D remains ambiguous. The CDR3 has 14 amino acids. Trimming cost V 2 bases and J 0 bases, with 6 bases left between them. Germline CDR1 is SGHSA and CDR2 is FRNQAP. CDR3 DNA, as far as it was read: TGTGCAAGCAGCTTAACTTCTAGTGCAGAAACGCTGTAT. Its translation: CASSLTSSAETLY. The whole CDR3 is CASSLTSSAETLYF.

Note on this clone: Gene names are the mouse ones. The read halts 1 residue ahead of the CDR3 end, with the missing end drawn from the germline J gene. The chain recombines TRBV5 with TRBJ1-1, with a weak D call TRBD1 (6 bases). Trimming stripped 4 bases from V and 7 bases from J, with 13 bases between. The CDR3 contains 13 residues. Germline V lookup: CDR1 LGHNA, CDR2 YNLKQL (reference sequence). CDR3 DNA, as far as it was read: TGTGCCAGCAGCCCCACAGGGAACGGAGAAGTCTTC. It codes for CASSPTGNGEVF. The full-length CDR3 reads as CASSPTGNGEVFF.

As concerns this clone: Gene names are the mouse ones. The CDR3 is cut off 1 residue early in the read; its end comes from the germline J gene. The genes are TRBV13-2 and TRBJ2-2, with D tentatively TRBD1 (7 bases). The CDR3 has 16 amino acids. The V gene lost 0 bases and the J gene lost 0 bases, with 9 bases spanning the gap. CDR1 NNHNN and CDR2 SYGAGS come from the germline V gene (reference sequence). The DNA read from the CDR3 is TGTGCCAGCGGTGATGAGGGGGCCGCAAACACCGGGCAGCTCTAC. This sequence encodes CASGDEGAANTGQLY. The entire CDR3 is CASGDEGAANTGQLYF.